Below are 15 T cell receptor beta chains sequenced from a single sample in a study of T cells after yellow fever vaccination. TCRdb itself ran the 5' RACE reads through MiXCR, one entry per CDR3 protein. The data show 510,000 or so distinct CDR3 sequences, with 15% to 20% seen just once and around 15% held by the top ten. Source: PBMCs, taken 15 days after the yellow fever booster vaccination. These receptor sequences come from a man aged 25-45 years who received the YFV17D yellow fever vaccine.

This clonotype was observed a handful of times. This CDR3 is CASQRLQNEQFF. The CDR3 DNA is TGCGCCAGCCAGCGGCTTCAAAATGAGCAGTTCTTC. The chain joins TRBV10-2 to TRBJ2-1, with D tentatively TRBD2 (5 bases). Germline loops: CDR1 WSHSY, CDR2 SAAADI. This CDR3 spans 12 amino acids. Between the trimmed V and J ends, which lost 8 bases and 7 bases, there was a span of 12 bases.

The chain is built from TRBV9 and TRBJ2-3, with 8 bases matching TRBD2. Trimming took 4 bases from V and 2 from J; bases not matched to a gene: 9. The CDR3 is 16 amino acids. In germline, CDR1 is SGDLS, CDR2 YYNGEE. CDR3 coding DNA: TGTGCCAGCAGCCCCCGGGGGGGGCAGAACACAGATACGCAGTATTTT. Amino acids: CASSPRGGQNTDTQYF.

CDR3 sequence (DNA): TGTGCCAGCACAGGGTTTCAGTACGGTGAGCAGTTCTTC. Amino acids: CASTGFQYGEQFF. This chain links TRBV6-2 or TRBV6-3 with TRBJ2-1; the D gene is possibly TRBD1 (5 bases). The V end lost 7 bases, the J end lost 9 bases, and 16 bases lay between the germline ends. This CDR3 is built from 13 residues. CDR1 MNHEY and CDR2 SVGEGT come from the germline V gene.

This clonotype has more than one count but fewer than ten. The rearrangement joins TRBV7-6 to TRBJ2-7; D remains unclear. Looked up from germline, CDR1 is SGHVS and CDR2 is FNYEAQ. This CDR3 spans 15 amino acids. The V end was cut by 1 base, the J end by 1 base, with 11 bases between. The CDR3 nucleotides are TGTGCCAGCAGCTTAGATGGCAGCTTATCCTACGAGCAGTACTTC. Residues: CASSLDGSLSYEQYF.

This clonotype was recorded a few times. This rearrangement joins TRBV6-1 to TRBJ2-7; 8 bases match TRBD2. Per germline, CDR1 MNHNS and CDR2 SASEGT. The ends lost 3 bases at V and 6 bases at J; junction bases unmatched: 4. The CDR3 consists of 13 residues. CDR3 amino acids: CASSEGLDSEQYF. CDR3 bases: TGTGCCAGCAGTGAGGGACTAGACAGCGAGCAGTACTTC.

The V and J genes are TRBV6-6 and TRBJ1-2; tentatively, D is TRBD1 (6 bases). Looked up from germline, CDR1 is MNHNY and CDR2 is SVGAGI (reference sequence). The V gene lost 6 bases and the J gene lost 7 bases, with 12 bases spanning the gap. This CDR3 comprises 12 residues. The CDR3 sequence is CASSPKGGGYTF. For the CDR3, the DNA is TGTGCCAGCAGCCCTAAGGGGGGTGGCTACACCTTC.

Here the CDR3 DNA reads TGTGCCATCAGTGAGCCGGCTAGCGGGAACCAAGAGACCCAGTACTTC. This codes for CAISEPASGNQETQYF. This chain connects TRBV10-3 to TRBJ2-5, with 9 bases identical to TRBD2. There are 16 residues in the CDR3. The ends lost 2 bases at V and 0 bases at J; junction bases unmatched: 4. Germline V gives CDR1 ENHRY, CDR2 SYGVKD.

This clonotype was observed at least ten times. The genes are TRBV6-1 and TRBJ2-1, with D perhaps TRBD1 (6 bases). The CDR3 loop spans 12 amino acids. Germline CDR1 is MNHNS and CDR2 is SASEGT. Deletions cut 5 bases from V and 5 bases from J, with 7 bases between. The CDR3 DNA sequence: TGTGCCAGCAGTCCAGGGGACAATGAGCAGTTCTTC. Protein sequence: CASSPGDNEQFF.

This clonotype occurred a few times. The gene calls are TRBV19 and TRBJ1-2; D perhaps matches TRBD1 (6 bases). The CDR3 covers 13 residues. CDR1 is LNHDA and CDR2 is SQIVND in the germline V gene (reference sequence). V was pared by 9 bases and J by 4 bases, with 15 bases between. In DNA form, the CDR3 reads TGTGCCAGCCGGGTAGGGGGACCCTATGGCTACACCTTC. It translates to CASRVGGPYGYTF.

This chain connects TRBV7-8 to TRBJ2-7, with 10 bases lining up with TRBD2. The CDR3 is made up of 17 amino acids. The junction had 14 bases not matched to a gene; V was cut back by 5 bases and J by 4 bases. Per the germline V gene, CDR1 is SGHVS and CDR2 is FQNEAQ. CDR3 DNA: TGTGCCAGCAGCCGACGCCACACCGGGACTAGCGCGTACGAGCAGTACTTC. Translating it yields CASSRRHTGTSAYEQYF.

The rearrangement uses TRBV7-8 and TRBJ2-3, with D maybe TRBD1 (5 bases). CDR3 size: 15 residues. V was pared by 5 bases and J by 2 bases, with 14 bases between. Per the germline V gene, CDR1 is SGHVS and CDR2 is FQNEAQ. In DNA form, the CDR3 reads TGTGCCAGCAGCGTTCTCCAGACAGCCACAGATACGCAGTATTTT. Amino acid sequence: CASSVLQTATDTQYF.

This clonotype was seen more than once but under ten times. The rearrangement joins TRBV29-1 to TRBJ2-3; D is undetermined. There are 11 residues in the CDR3. Germline CDR1 SQVTM, CDR2 ANQGSEA. The V and J ends lost 7 bases and 1 base respectively, with 6 bases between them. CDR3: CSGLRTDTQYF. CDR3 coding DNA: TGCAGCGGCCTTCGCACAGATACGCAGTATTTT.

The rearrangement links TRBV6-2 or TRBV6-3 to TRBJ2-5, with 10 bases that match TRBD2. Per germline, CDR1 MNHEY and CDR2 SVGEGT. The CDR3 is 16 residues long. Unmatched junction bases numbered 7, after V lost 5 bases and J lost 1 base. The CDR3 DNA reads as TGTGCCAGCAGTCATACTAGCGGGGAAGGCCAAGAGACCCAGTACTTC. Translation: CASSHTSGEGQETQYF.

There are a few counts of this clonotype. The chain combines TRBV5-1 with TRBJ1-4, with 7 bases lining up with TRBD1. The V segment lost 0 bases and the J segment 10 bases; nucleotides outside the gene matches: 3. There are 13 residues in the CDR3. The germline CDR1 and CDR2 sequences are SGHRS and YFSETQ. The CDR3 reads CASSLGGQRKLFF. In DNA form, the CDR3 reads TGCGCCAGCAGCTTGGGGGGACAGAGAAAACTGTTTTTT.

This clonotype was recorded a few times. The V gene is TRBV13, the J gene TRBJ2-3; D is unresolved. Trimming removed 6 bases from V and 4 bases from J, with 17 bases in between. The V gene's germline CDR1 is PRHDT and CDR2 FYEKMQ (reference sequence). The CDR3 loop spans 15 amino acids. CDR3 sequence: CASSSRTFTADTQYF. For the CDR3, the DNA is TGTGCCAGCAGTAGCCGGACCTTTACCGCAGATACGCAGTATTTT. The whole variable domain, remainder taken from reference TRBV13 and TRBJ2-3, is AAGVIQSPRHLIKEKRETATLKCYPIPRHDTVYWYQQGPGQDPQFLISFYEKMQSDKGSIPDRFSAQQFSDYHSELNMSSLELGDSALYFCASSSRTFTADTQYFGPGTRLTVL.